A selection of T cell receptor beta chains follows, all from one sample in a study of molecular identifiers for immune sequencing clone quantification. TCRdb itself ran the PCR reads through MiXCR, one entry per CDR3 protein. The data show 400,000 to 600,000 distinct CDR3 sequences, about 25% seen once. Sequenced: naive CD8+ T cells from blood, with Jurkat cell RNA spiked in. Receptors were obtained from a human donor in good health. Some libraries in this study had Jurkat cell RNA spiked in. The CDR3 runs from the conserved cysteine through the conserved F or W. The D gene is left open where the match is weak. Rows give clone size only sometimes, using once, few, many, or a class for an expanded clone.

>TRBV4-3|NA|NA|TRBJ2-7
TGCGCCAGCAGCCAAGATCGGTTGGGCTACGAGCAGTACTTC
CASSQDRLGYEQYF
>TRBV6-6|NA|NA|TRBJ1-3
TGTGCCACAAGGGCAGACAGGTCCTCTGGAAACACCATATATTTT
CATRADRSSGNTIYF
>TRBV30|TRBD2|NA|TRBJ2-3
TGTGCCTGGAATTTAGCGGGAGCCACAGATACGCAGTATTTT
CAWNLAGATDTQYF
>TRBV29-1|TRBD2|many|TRBJ2-4
TGCAGCGTTGGGGGGAGGGACGTTGGAAACATTCAGTACTTC
CSVGGRDVGNIQYF
>TRBV5-1|TRBD2|few|TRBJ2-7
TGCGCCAGCAGCACGGGACTAGCGGGAGATTTCGAGCAGTACTTC
CASSTGLAGDFEQYF
>TRBV24-1|NA|NA|TRBJ1-1
TGTGCCACCGGTGAGCTCACCACTGACAGGAATGAAGCTTTCTTT
CATGELTTDRNEAFF
>TRBV6-1|NA|NA|TRBJ2-1
TGTGCCAGCAGTGAAGCGCGGCAGGGGAGCTCCTACAATGAGCAGTTCTTC
CASSEARQGSSYNEQFF
>TRBV7-9|NA|few|TRBJ2-7
TGTGCCAGCAGCCCCGGGGTATTGAACTCCTACGAGCAGTACTTC
CASSPGVLNSYEQYF
>TRBV27|NA|few|TRBJ2-7
TGTGCCAGCAGTTTAGACAGATTCTACGAGCAGTACTTC
CASSLDRFYEQYF
>TRBV2|NA|NA|TRBJ2-1
TGTGCCAGCAGTGAAAGGGGGAGAGACAATGAGCAGTTCTTC
CASSERGRDNEQFF
>TRBV5-6|NA|few|TRBJ2-6
TGTGCCAGCAGCGCAAGCATAGATCCGGGGGGGGCCAACGTCCTGACTTTC
CASSASIDPGGANVLTF
>TRBV28|NA|many|TRBJ2-7
TGTGCCATAGGCCCTTCTTATTCCTACGAGCAGTACTTC
CAIGPSYSYEQYF
>TRBV20-1|TRBD1|once|TRBJ2-7
TGCAGTACCAGAGACAAGGGGACAGCGACCTACGAGCAGTACTTC
CSTRDKGTATYEQYF
>TRBV20-1|NA|NA|TRBJ2-1
TGCAGTGCTAGAGGCCAACTCTTAGGCAGGGGAAATGAGCAGTTCTTC
CSARGQLLGRGNEQFF
>TRBV28|NA|many|TRBJ2-3
TGTGCCAGCAGTTCAGGGCTAGTAGCAGATACGCAGTATTTT
CASSSGLVADTQYF
>TRBV19|NA|NA|TRBJ2-2
TGTGCCAGTAGTATGGACTCCTACACCGGGGAGCTGTTTTTT
CASSMDSYTGELFF
>TRBV28|NA|many|TRBJ2-3
TGTGCCAGCAGCATGACAGAGGATACGCAGTATTTT
CASSMTEDTQYF
>TRBV5-4|TRBD1|many|TRBJ1-5
TGTGCCAGCAGCACAGGGACAGATCAGCCCCAGCATTTT
CASSTGTDQPQHF
>TRBV7-9|NA|NA|TRBJ2-5
TGTGCCAGCAGCTTTGCCGGGTCCCCCAGGGAGACCCAGTACTTC
CASSFAGSPRETQYF
>TRBV7-3|NA|NA|TRBJ2-5
TGTGCCAGCAGCTTAAGGGGCGGGGTAGGGGAGCCCCAGTACTTC
CASSLRGGVGEPQYF
>TRBV12-3/TRBV12-4|NA|few|TRBJ1-1
TGTGCCAGCTCCCCATCGCGGGGGTCGGGAGGCACTGAAGCTTTCTTT
CASSPSRGSGGTEAFF
>TRBV18|TRBD1|NA|TRBJ2-7
TGTGCCAGCTCACCCGGACAGGGAATGGGTGAGCAGTACTTC
CASSPGQGMGEQYF
>TRBV19|NA|few|TRBJ2-2
TGTGCCAGTAGTATAGTTCCTTCTAGGTTCGCCGGGGAGCTGTTTTTT
CASSIVPSRFAGELFF
>TRBV7-8|TRBD2|many|TRBJ2-7
TGTGCCAGCAGCTCCGCTAGCGGGGAACGATACGAGCAGTACTTC
CASSSASGERYEQYF
>TRBV29-1|TRBD2|NA|TRBJ2-7
TGCAGCGTTGTTAGCGGGGACTCCTACGAGCAGTACTTC
CSVVSGDSYEQYF
>TRBV7-9|NA|many|TRBJ1-6
TGTGCCAGCAGCTTACCCAAGGGATTTAATTCACCCCTCCACTTT
CASSLPKGFNSPLHF
>TRBV28|NA|once|TRBJ2-1
TGTGCCAGCAGTTTCTACGGGGGGCCGTACAATGAGCAGTTCTTC
CASSFYGGPYNEQFF
>TRBV7-9|NA|many|TRBJ2-5
TGTGCCAGCATCAACCAACAGGGTCCGGAGACCCAGTACTTC
CASINQQGPETQYF
>TRBV10-3|NA|few|TRBJ2-1
TGTGCCATCAGTGATTCTCAACGGGGGTTCGATGAGCAGTTCTTC
CAISDSQRGFDEQFF
>TRBV20-1|NA|NA|TRBJ2-2
TGCAGTGCTAGAGCTGTGAACACCGGGGAGCTGTTTTTT
CSARAVNTGELFF
>TRBV7-9|TRBD2|many|TRBJ2-7
TGTGCCAGCAGCTTAGACGGGGGGAGCCACGAGCAGTACTTC
CASSLDGGSHEQYF
>TRBV7-9|TRBD1|many|TRBJ2-3
TGTGCCAGCAGCCCCCCCTTTGACAGGGAACTCAATACGCAGTATTTT
CASSPPFDRELNTQYF
>TRBV29-1|NA|many|TRBJ1-2
TGCAGCGCTGACGGATCAGGGGTTCATGGCTACACCTTC
CSADGSGVHGYTF
>TRBV30|NA|NA|TRBJ2-3
TGTGCCTGGGCCCGACTAGGACCACTCAATACGCAGTATTTT
CAWARLGPLNTQYF
>TRBV7-9|NA|NA|TRBJ1-1
TGTGCCAGCAGCTTAGGTCCGGCCAGCATGAACACTGAAGCTTCCTTT
CASSLGPASMNTEASF
>TRBV7-9|NA|many|TRBJ1-5
TGTGCCAGCAGCGGAGAGATGAAGTGGTATAGCAATCAGCCCCAGCATTTT
CASSGEMKWYSNQPQHF
>TRBV5-1|NA|NA|TRBJ1-6
TGCGCCAGCAGCTTGGTGTTTCAAGATTCACCCCTCCACTTT
CASSLVFQDSPLHF
>TRBV19|NA|NA|TRBJ1-1
TGTGCCAGTAGCCCCGTGGGTCCCGTCACTGGAGCTTTCTTT
CASSPVGPVTGAFF
>TRBV7-3|NA|NA|TRBJ1-2
TGTGCCAGCAGCTCTCTAGGAGGGGATGGCTGCACCTTC
CASSSLGGDGCTF
>TRBV6-6|NA|NA|TRBJ2-7
TGTGCCAGAAATACTCCGGGACCTCCGTCCTACGAGCAGTACTTC
CARNTPGPPSYEQYF
>TRBV7-9|TRBD1|many|TRBJ1-1
TGTGCCAGCAGCTCGACAGGGGGTTGGACTGAAGCTTTCTTT
CASSSTGGWTEAFF
>TRBV30|TRBD2|NA|TRBJ2-6
TGTGCCTGGAGGGGGGCCCTAACCCCGGGAGGGGCCAACATCCTGACTTTC
CAWRGALTPGGANILTF
>TRBV6-6|TRBD2|many|TRBJ2-7
TGTGCCAGCAGCACGGGACTAGCGATCTACGAGCAGTACTTC
CASSTGLAIYEQYF
>TRBV5-4|TRBD1|many|TRBJ2-7
TGTGCCAGCAGCTTCCGGGACAGGGCCCACGAGCAGTACTTC
CASSFRDRAHEQYF
>TRBV7-9|NA|NA|TRBJ1-6
TGTGCCAGCCACCCTATGACAGGCTATAATTCACCCCTCCACTTT
CASHPMTGYNSPLHF
>TRBV19|TRBD2|few|TRBJ2-5
TGTGCCAGTACTTTGGGGAGCCGCGGGGGAGAGACCCAGTACTTC
CASTLGSRGGETQYF